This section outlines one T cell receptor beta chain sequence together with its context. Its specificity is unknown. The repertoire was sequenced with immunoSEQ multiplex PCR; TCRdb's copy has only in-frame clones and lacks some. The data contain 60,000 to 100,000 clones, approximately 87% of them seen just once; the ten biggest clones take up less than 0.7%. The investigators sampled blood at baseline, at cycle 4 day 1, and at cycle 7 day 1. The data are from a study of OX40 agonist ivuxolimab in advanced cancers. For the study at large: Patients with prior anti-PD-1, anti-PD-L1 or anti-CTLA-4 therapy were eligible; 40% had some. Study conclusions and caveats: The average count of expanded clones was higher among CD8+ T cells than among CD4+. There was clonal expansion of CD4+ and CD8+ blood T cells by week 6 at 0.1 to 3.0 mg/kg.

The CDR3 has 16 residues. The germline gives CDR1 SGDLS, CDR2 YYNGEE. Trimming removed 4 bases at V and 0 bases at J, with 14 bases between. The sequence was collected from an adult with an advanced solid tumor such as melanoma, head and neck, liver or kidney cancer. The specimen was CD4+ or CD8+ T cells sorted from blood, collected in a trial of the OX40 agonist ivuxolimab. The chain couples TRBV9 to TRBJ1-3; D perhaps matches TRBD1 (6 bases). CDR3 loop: CASSPRGANSGNTIYF. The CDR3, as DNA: TGTGCCAGCAGCCCGCGGGGGGCGAACTCTGGAAACACCATATATTTT.